This T cell receptor (beta chain) is from a study of blood T cells in healthy people across ages. The individuals who served as donors were healthy Caucasians living in Russia, aged roughly 6 to 95. The sample, roughly 9.1 milliliters of peripheral blood, was drawn from each donor. It was with a sample-barcoded 5' primer and a J-beta primer mix that a second PCR of about 7 to 12 cycles was run. TCRdb reprocessed the 5' RACE reads via MiXCR and lists one record per CDR3 protein. The sample contains about 750,000 distinct CDR3 sequences, 50% to 65% of which appear only once. Points from the study as a whole: Fewer expanded clones and more diversity marked long-lived versus aged donors. Age brought a roughly linear fall in TCR beta diversity measured per million T cells.

With respect to this clonotype: Its antigen is still unknown.

The TCR was taken from a man older than 75 in good health. The source material was blood.

CDR3 sequence reads: CASSLGAGTSGRYNEQYF. DNA for the CDR3: TGTGCCAGCAGTTTAGGCGCAGGGACTAGCGGGAGATACAATGAGCAGTACTTC. This rearrangement joins TRBV27 to TRBJ2-7; 14 nucleotides line up with TRBD2. Germline lookup yields CDR1 MNHEY and CDR2 SMNVEV (reference sequence). The length of the CDR3 is 18 residues. The V segment lost 2 bases and the J segment 7 bases; nucleotides outside the gene matches: 13.